This TCR beta chain was captured in a study of Tregs in tolerant kidney transplant recipients. Study outcomes and limitations: Biological reproducibility was not directly addressed in this study.

V trimming: 7 bases; J trimming: 9 bases; junction bases outside the gene matches: 14. Germline CDR1 and CDR2: LGHNT and FRNRAP. The CDR3 length is 16 residues. Clones were sequenced by immunoSEQ multiplex PCR, and TCRdb holds only the in-frame ones, with some missing. The table has 240,000 or so clones, around 81% seen once. Comment on this clone: Its antigen is unidentified.

The chain recombines TRBV12-5 with TRBJ2-1, with 11 bases identical to TRBD1. The source is a human donor in good health. Sequenced: CD4+ T cells from blood. The CDR3 nucleotides are TGTGCTAGTGCCTCTGGACAGGGGGCGATCGGTGGTGAGCAGTTCTTC. Its protein product is CASASGQGAIGGEQFF.